This passage covers 27 T cell receptor beta chains from one sample sequenced in a study of T cell repertoires and Cas9 in healthy adults. Sequencing used immunoSEQ multiplex PCR; TCRdb keeps in-frame clones, though not all of them. The table records about 22,000 clones, roughly 89% of them present only once. Sequencing input: CD4+ effector T cells (CD127+, CD25-, CD137-, CD154-) from PBMCs; culture status not recorded. The receptors stem from a human donor in good health.

The rearrangement joins TRBV4-2 to TRBJ2-7, with 8 nucleotides matching TRBD1. This CDR3 contains 16 residues. CDR1 and CDR2 (germline): LGHNA, YNFKEQ. Losses at the gene ends were 2 bases for V and 1 base for J; bases not matched to a gene: 7. The CDR3 sequence is CASSQQTGAASYEQYF. As DNA, the CDR3 is TGTGCCAGCAGCCAACAGACAGGGGCCGCATCCTACGAGCAGTACTTC.

V is TRBV27 and J is TRBJ1-1; 7 bases align to TRBD1. J lost 6 bases, V lost 7 bases, and 5 bases had no gene match. CDR3 length: 12 amino acids. Per the germline V gene, CDR1 is MNHEY and CDR2 is SMNVEV (reference sequence). CDR3 sequence (DNA): TGTGCCAGCACCTCAGGACAGGCTGAAGCTTTCTTT. Translated, it gives CASTSGQAEAFF.

The V call is TRBV30, the J call TRBJ1-5; D is ambiguous. The CDR3 length is 15 residues. The V end lost 0 bases, the J end lost 0 bases, and 9 bases lay between the germline ends. From germline, CDR1 is GTSNPN and CDR2 SVGIG (reference sequence). The CDR3 here is CAWSVRPLSNQPQHF. The CDR3 bases are TGTGCCTGGAGTGTACGTCCTCTTAGCAATCAGCCCCAGCATTTT.

The DNA of the CDR3 is TGTGCCAGCAGCTTAGTAATAAACACTGAAGCTTTCTTT. Protein sequence: CASSLVINTEAFF. The J gene is TRBJ1-1, the V gene TRBV7-2; no firm D call. Per germline, CDR1 SGHTA and CDR2 FQGNSA. Trimming took 1 base from V and 2 from J, leaving 5 bases between them. The CDR3 length is 13 residues.

The rearrangement uses TRBV2 and TRBJ1-5; D may be TRBD1 (5 bases). Trimming took off 7 bases at V and 5 bases at J, with 12 bases between the two ends. Germline CDR1 and CDR2: SNHLY and FYNNEI. CDR3 length: 13 residues. CDR3 residues: CASNIQADQPQHF. In DNA, the CDR3 is TGTGCCAGCAACATACAGGCGGATCAGCCCCAGCATTTT.

This clone was detected only a few times. V usage is TRBV29-1 and J usage is TRBJ2-5, with D tentatively TRBD1 (6 bases). Trimming took off 2 bases at V and 4 bases at J, with 11 bases between the two ends. The CDR3 is 13 residues long. The germline V gene has CDR1 SQVTM and CDR2 ANQGSEA. The CDR3 here is CSVEWGRGETQYF. CDR3 nucleotides: TGCAGCGTTGAATGGGGGCGCGGAGAGACCCAGTACTTC.

For this clone: No DNA is shown, since the ends of the CDR3 on it are uncertain; the CDR3 is the one TCRdb lists. The chain joins TRBV9 to TRBJ1-2; the D segment call TRBD1 is taken from the table without a DNA check. Germline CDR1 reads SGDLS; CDR2 reads YYNGEE. The CDR3 sequence runs 15 residues, both termini included. The CDR3 loop is CASSVDLWGEGNHTF.

This clone has more than one count but fewer than ten. The chain has TRBV19 and TRBJ2-5; tentatively, D is TRBD1 or TRBD2 (7 bases each). The V end was cut by 6 bases, the J end by 4 bases, with 12 bases between. CDR3 length: 13 amino acids. Germline lookup yields CDR1 LNHDA and CDR2 SQIVND (reference sequence). CDR3 loop: CASRPRGGETQYF. The CDR3 DNA sequence: TGTGCCAGTAGGCCCAGGGGGGGAGAGACCCAGTACTTC.

J is TRBJ2-7 and V is TRBV6-5; D may match TRBD1 or TRBD2 (5 bases each). The germline V gene encodes CDR1 MNHEY and CDR2 SVGAGI. The V and J ends lost 2 bases and 2 bases respectively, with 13 bases between them. The CDR3 is 15 amino acids. CDR3 sequence (DNA): TGTGCCAGCAGTTACGCCGGGACGGATCCCTACGAGCAGTACTTC. Protein sequence: CASSYAGTDPYEQYF.

This clone turned up a few times. The rearrangement uses TRBV7-2 and TRBJ2-3; D uncertain. Trimming pared 2 bases from V and 4 bases from J, leaving 4 bases between. Germline CDR1 is SGHTA and CDR2 is FQGNSA. This CDR3 has 12 residues. CDR3 residues: CASSLSADTQYF. The CDR3 DNA reads as TGTGCCAGCAGCTTATCGGCAGATACGCAGTATTTT.

The genes are TRBV7-8 and TRBJ2-7; the D is unclear. V lost 4 bases and J 3 bases, leaving 7 bases between the germline ends. The germline V gene encodes CDR1 SGHVS and CDR2 FQNEAQ. The CDR3 sequence is 12 residues long. CDR3 region: CASSSQVYEQYF. The DNA for the CDR3 is TGTGCCAGCAGCTCACAAGTCTACGAGCAGTACTTC. The full variable domain, its missing parts supplied by reference TRBV7-8 and TRBJ2-7, is GAGVSQSPRYKVAKRGQDVALRCDPISGHVSLFWYQQALGQGPEFLTYFQNEAQLDKSGLPSDRFFAERPEGSVSTLKIQRTQQEDSAVYLCASSSQVYEQYFGPGTRLTVT.

The chain carries TRBV19 and TRBJ2-7; 8 bases agree with TRBD1. CDR1 is LNHDA and CDR2 is SQIVND in the germline V gene (reference sequence). Trimming took 5 bases from V and 0 from J; bases not matched to a gene: 6. The CDR3 covers 15 residues. Written as DNA, the CDR3 is TGTGCCAGTAGTTTTTACAGGGGGAACTCCTACGAGCAGTACTTC. Amino acids: CASSFYRGNSYEQYF. The full variable domain, in which reference TRBV19 and TRBJ2-7 provide the parts outside the CDR3, is DGGITQSPKYLFRKEGQNVTLSCEQNLNHDAMYWYRQDPGQGLRLIYYSQIVNDFQKGDIAEGYSVSREKKESFPLTVTSAQKNPTAFYLCASSFYRGNSYEQYFGPGTRLTVT.

The V call is TRBV5-6, the J call TRBJ2-7; D unclear. CDR1 and CDR2 from the germline V gene are SGHDT and YYEEEE. The CDR3 sequence is 14 residues long. Trimming shortened V by 5 bases and J by 5 bases, and 17 bases separated the two germline ends. This chain's CDR3 is CASSFTGLNDEQYF. The CDR3 nucleotides read TGTGCCAGCAGTTTCACTGGGCTAAACGACGAGCAGTACTTC.

The rearrangement links TRBV27 to TRBJ1-6; no definite D call. This CDR3 region has 14 residues. V lost 5 bases and J lost 10, with 15 bases in between. CDR1 is MNHEY and CDR2 is SMNVEV in the germline V gene (reference sequence). The CDR3 region is CASSTRETKSPLHF. Written as DNA, the CDR3 is TGTGCCAGCAGTACCCGGGAGACCAAATCACCCCTCCACTTT.

This rearrangement joins TRBV5-8 to TRBJ1-1; no clear D gene. This CDR3 has 13 amino acids. Trimming removed 0 bases from V and 8 bases from J, with 11 bases in between. Germline lookup yields CDR1 SGHTS and CDR2 YDEGEE. The CDR3 protein is CASSLEGGREAFF. The CDR3 nucleotides read TGTGCCAGCAGCTTGGAGGGCGGCCGGGAAGCTTTCTTT.

V and J are TRBV25-1 and TRBJ2-6; D remains unclear. The V gene's germline CDR1 is MGHDK and CDR2 SYGVNS. This CDR3 has 15 amino acids. V shed 3 bases and J shed 6 bases, with 12 bases lying between them. The CDR3 reads CASSDIASVANVLTF. The CDR3, as DNA: TGTGCCAGCAGTGACATTGCGTCGGTGGCCAACGTCCTGACTTTC.

The CDR3 sequence: CASSEEYEQYF. The CDR3 DNA sequence: TGCGCCAGCAGTGAGGAATACGAGCAGTACTTC. This chain connects TRBV10-1 to TRBJ2-7; D is unclear. The germline V gene encodes CDR1 WNHNN and CDR2 SYGVQD (reference sequence). Trimming stripped 2 bases from V and 4 bases from J, with 3 bases between. This CDR3 has 11 residues.

V is TRBV5-1 and J is TRBJ1-3, with D hard to call. Germline loops: CDR1 SGHRS, CDR2 YFSETQ. The ends were cut back, 4 bases at V and 0 bases at J, with 5 bases in the middle. The CDR3 covers 13 residues. Here the CDR3 reads CASSPTSGNTIYF. The CDR3 nucleotides read TGCGCCAGCAGCCCAACCTCTGGAAACACCATATATTTT.

The chain uses TRBV7-2 and TRBJ1-1; D remains unclear. CDR3 length: 14 residues. The V end was cut by 1 base, the J end by 4 bases, with 10 bases between. In germline, CDR1 is SGHTA, CDR2 FQGNSA. This CDR3 reads CASSLGGLRTEAFF. The DNA for the CDR3 is TGTGCCAGCAGCTTAGGTGGGTTGCGCACTGAAGCTTTCTTT.

V gene TRBV11-2 combines with J gene TRBJ1-3; D call uncertain. CDR3 length: 15 amino acids. Trimming shortened V by 5 bases and J by 1 base, and 12 bases separated the two germline ends. Germline CDR1 and CDR2: SGHAT and FQNNGV. DNA for the CDR3: TGTGCCAGCAGCCCCGGGAAAGGATCTGGAAACACCATATATTTT. It encodes CASSPGKGSGNTIYF.

V gene TRBV10-3 combines with J gene TRBJ2-1; a weak D match, TRBD2 (6 bases). Trimming removed 10 bases from V and 5 bases from J, with 18 bases in between. The CDR3 has 14 residues. Germline-derived CDR1 and CDR2 are ENHRY and SYGVKD. CDR3 residues: CATLGGYLNNEQFF. CDR3 coding DNA: TGTGCCACCTTGGGGGGTTACCTAAACAATGAGCAGTTCTTC.

The chain combines TRBV28 with TRBJ1-1; D not resolved. Trimming stripped 5 bases from V and 0 bases from J, with 4 bases between. Germline loops: CDR1 MDHEN, CDR2 SYDVKM. The CDR3 consists of 12 residues. The CDR3 spells CASSRVNTEAFF. The DNA for the CDR3 is TGTGCCAGCAGTAGGGTGAACACTGAAGCTTTCTTT.

The chain links TRBV28 to TRBJ1-1, with D tentatively TRBD1 (5 bases). This CDR3 has 16 amino acids. The V and J ends lost 8 bases and 0 bases respectively, with 19 bases between them. CDR1 and CDR2 from the germline V gene are MDHEN and SYDVKM. CDR3 loop: CASGKAGRPLNTEAFF. As DNA, the CDR3 is TGTGCCAGCGGGAAGGCAGGGCGACCCTTGAACACTGAAGCTTTCTTT.

The V call is TRBV5-1, the J call TRBJ2-5; TRBD1 matches at 7 bases. The junction had 3 bases not matched to a gene; V was cut back by 2 bases and J by 5 bases. Germline V gene lookup returns CDR1 SGHRS and CDR2 YFSETQ. The CDR3 is made up of 13 amino acids. CDR3 nucleotides: TGCGCCAGCAGCTTACAGGGGCGGGAGACCCAGTACTTC. Translating it yields CASSLQGRETQYF.

CDR3 in amino acids: CASSMYPDLSNYGYTF. In DNA form, the CDR3 reads TGTGCCAGTAGTATGTACCCGGACCTTTCTAACTATGGCTACACCTTC. J is TRBJ1-2 and V is TRBV19, with no clear D. The CDR3 is 16 residues long. V lost 3 bases to trimming and J lost 0 bases, with 14 bases between them. From germline, CDR1 is LNHDA and CDR2 SQIVND (reference sequence).

The V gene is TRBV5-5, the J gene TRBJ1-5, with no clear D. There are 16 residues in the CDR3. V was cut by 0 bases and J by 1 base, with 11 bases left in between. Germline V CDR1 and CDR2: SGHKS, YYEKEE (reference sequence). CDR3 sequence: CASSLDGARSNQPQHF. The CDR3 DNA reads TGTGCCAGCAGCTTGGATGGTGCCCGAAGCAATCAGCCCCAGCATTTT.

This clone was detected only once. As DNA, the CDR3 is TGTGCCAGCAGCTTAGGGGTAGCGGGAGCCACAGATACGCAGTATTTT. Translated, it gives CASSLGVAGATDTQYF. The chain has TRBV7-2 and TRBJ2-3, with 9 bases that match TRBD2. CDR1 is SGHTA, CDR2 FQGNSA, per germline. Unmatched junction bases numbered 4, after V lost 1 base and J lost 2 bases. CDR3 size: 16 residues.